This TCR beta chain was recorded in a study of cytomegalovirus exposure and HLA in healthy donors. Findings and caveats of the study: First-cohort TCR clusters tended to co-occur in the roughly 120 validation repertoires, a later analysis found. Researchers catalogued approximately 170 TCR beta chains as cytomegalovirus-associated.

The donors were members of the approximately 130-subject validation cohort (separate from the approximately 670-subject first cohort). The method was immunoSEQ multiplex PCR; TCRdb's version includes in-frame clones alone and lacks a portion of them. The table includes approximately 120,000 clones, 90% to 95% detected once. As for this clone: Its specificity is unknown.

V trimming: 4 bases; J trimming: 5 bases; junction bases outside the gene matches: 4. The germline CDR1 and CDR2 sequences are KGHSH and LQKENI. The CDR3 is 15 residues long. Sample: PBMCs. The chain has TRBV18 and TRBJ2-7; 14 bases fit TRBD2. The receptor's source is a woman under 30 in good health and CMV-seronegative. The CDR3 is CASSQGTSGSHEQYF. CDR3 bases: TGTGCCAGCTCACAAGGGACTAGCGGGAGTCACGAGCAGTACTTC.